The 16 T cell receptor beta chains in this list originate from one sample, sequenced in a study of cytomegalovirus exposure and HLA in healthy donors. PCR primers comprised 60 Vbeta and 13 Jbeta primers. Libraries were prepared by immunoSEQ multiplex PCR; TCRdb keeps only in-frame clonotypes and omits some of them. Seen here are 85,000 to 130,000 clones, roughly 82% observed once, and the top ten hold 1.6%. Input material: PBMCs. Receptors originate from a man in his fifties or sixties in good health and CMV-seronegative.

This clone has only one observation. The CDR3, as DNA: TGTGCCAGCAGTTCCTCGGGACAGGGCGGCATGAACACTGAAGCTTTCTTT. It codes for CASSSSGQGGMNTEAFF. V gene TRBV27 combines with J gene TRBJ1-1; the match to TRBD1 covers 9 bases. Germline CDR1 is MNHEY and CDR2 is SMNVEV (reference sequence). This CDR3 region has 17 residues. V shed 4 bases, J shed 0 bases, and the junction held 9 bases outside the gene matches.

V usage is TRBV4-2 and J usage is TRBJ1-6, with TRBD1 as a possible D gene (6 bases). Looked up from germline, CDR1 is LGHNA and CDR2 is YNFKEQ. The CDR3 covers 19 residues. V was trimmed by 0 bases and J by 7 bases, leaving 22 bases between them. CDR3 amino acids: CASSQDPLTGPLWNSPLHF. The CDR3 region has the DNA TGTGCCAGCAGCCAAGATCCCCTAACAGGGCCCCTATGGAATTCACCCCTCCACTTT.

This rearrangement joins TRBV19 to TRBJ1-1; TRBD1 aligns across 11 bases. The CDR3 spans 15 residues. The V gene's germline CDR1 is LNHDA and CDR2 SQIVND (reference sequence). The V segment lost 8 bases and the J segment 3 bases; nucleotides outside the gene matches: 8. Here the CDR3 reads CASGWGQGGDTEAFF. The DNA of the CDR3 is TGTGCCAGTGGATGGGGACAGGGGGGAGACACTGAAGCTTTCTTT.

CDR3 sequence (DNA): TGTGCCAGCAGTTACGGCAGGGGGCAGGGGGAGCAGTACGTC. Translating gives CASSYGRGQGEQYV. V and J are TRBV6-6 and TRBJ2-7; 8 positions match TRBD1. Per the germline V gene, CDR1 is MNHNY and CDR2 is SVGAGI (reference sequence). The CDR3 is 14 amino acids. J gave up 7 bases and V 2 bases, and 7 bases lay outside the gene matches.

This rearrangement joins TRBV10-2 to TRBJ2-3; D is ambiguous. This CDR3 is built from 13 residues. Trimming removed 2 bases at V and 7 bases at J, with 10 bases between. The germline V gene has CDR1 WSHSY and CDR2 SAAADI. The CDR3 sequence is CASSEDSVHTQYF. CDR3 nucleotides: TGCGCCAGCAGTGAGGACTCCGTCCATACGCAGTATTTT.

The chain has TRBV7-9 and TRBJ1-1; D is uncertain. The V gene lost 3 bases and the J gene lost 1 base, with 3 bases spanning the gap. The CDR3 has 12 amino acids. Germline V gene data show CDR1 as SEHNR and CDR2 as FQNEAQ (reference sequence). DNA for the CDR3: TGTGCCAGCAGCTTCGGGAACACTGAAGCTTTCTTT. Protein sequence: CASSFGNTEAFF.

The rearrangement joins TRBV25-1 to TRBJ1-3; D is unclear. Germline CDR1 is MGHDK and CDR2 is SYGVNS. CDR3 size: 13 residues. Trimming left V 0 bases short and J 6 bases short, with 6 bases between. The DNA for the CDR3 is TGTGCCAGCAGTGAATATGGCTTAAACACCATATATTTT. Protein product: CASSEYGLNTIYF. Complete variable domain (other parts from reference TRBV25-1 and TRBJ1-3): EADIYQTPRYLVIGTGKKITLECSQTMGHDKMYWYQQDPGMELHLIHYSYGVNSTEKGDLSSESTVSRIRTEHFPLTLESARPSHTSQYLCASSEYGLNTIYFGEGSWLTVV.

The chain links TRBV7-2 to TRBJ2-3; 11 bases fit TRBD2. The CDR3 is 16 residues long. Germline assignment: CDR1 SGHTA and CDR2 FQGNSA. The J segment lost 3 bases and the V segment lost 5 bases, leaving 7 bases of the junction unmatched. The CDR3 DNA sequence: TGTGCCAGCAGCCGACTAGCGGGGTCGGGGACAGATACGCAGTATTTT. This codes for CASSRLAGSGTDTQYF. Supplemented by reference TRBV7-2 and TRBJ2-3, the full variable domain reads GAGVSQSPSNKVTEKGKDVELRCDPISGHTALYWYRQSLGQGLEFLIYFQGNSAPDKSGLPSDRFSAERTGGSVSTLTIQRTQQEDSAVYLCASSRLAGSGTDTQYFGPGTRLTVL.

The CDR3 DNA sequence: TGTGCCAGCAGCTTAGAGTGGACCCTCGGGGACGAGCAGTACTTC. Translating gives CASSLEWTLGDEQYF. V is TRBV7-2 and J is TRBJ2-7, with a tentative D call TRBD2 (5 bases). V was clipped by 1 base and J by 5 bases, with 15 bases between them. The CDR3 is made up of 15 amino acids. Germline-derived CDR1 and CDR2 are SGHTA and FQGNSA. Combining the CDR3 with reference TRBV7-2 and TRBJ2-7 gives the whole variable domain GAGVSQSPSNKVTEKGKDVELRCDPISGHTALYWYRQSLGQGLEFLIYFQGNSAPDKSGLPSDRFSAERTGGSVSTLTIQRTQQEDSAVYLCASSLEWTLGDEQYFGPGTRLTVT.

The rearrangement links TRBV5-1 to TRBJ2-1; a weak D match, TRBD2 (5 bases). CDR3 length equals 12 residues. Germline V gene lookup returns CDR1 SGHRS and CDR2 YFSETQ. V was trimmed by 6 bases and J by 8 bases, leaving 12 bases between them. The CDR3 here is CASNEGYDEQFF. CDR3 bases: TGCGCCAGCAATGAGGGTTATGATGAGCAGTTCTTC.

This clone was detected only once. At the DNA level, this CDR3 is encoded by other sequences in the same sample as well. V gene TRBV5-4 combines with J gene TRBJ1-1; D perhaps matches TRBD1 (5 bases). CDR1 is SGHNT, CDR2 YYREEE, per germline (reference sequence). V shed 3 bases and J shed 2 bases, with 8 bases lying between them. The CDR3 has 13 amino acids. In DNA form, the CDR3 reads TGTGCCAGCAGCTCGACAGTTAACACTGAAGCTTTCTTT. Translation: CASSSTVNTEAFF.

In its sample, this clone was seen a few times. The J gene is TRBJ2-2, the V gene TRBV11-2; 12 positions agree with TRBD1. V was clipped by 4 bases and J by 6 bases; unmatched bases: 3. Germline V gene sequence: CDR1 SGHAT, CDR2 FQNNGV. The length of the CDR3 is 15 residues. In nucleotides, the CDR3 is TGTGCCAGCAGCTCCGGGACAGGGGGCTCCGGGGAGCTGTTTTTT. It encodes CASSSGTGGSGELFF.

The chain employs TRBV9 and TRBJ2-2; TRBD2 is a possible D gene (6 bases). With 4 bases removed from V and 13 bases from J, the gap between germline ends came to 20 bases. Germline V gene data show CDR1 as SGDLS and CDR2 as YYNGEE. The CDR3 loop spans 14 amino acids. CDR3 loop: CASSTFGGDGGLFF. CDR3 sequence (DNA): TGTGCCAGCAGCACCTTCGGAGGGGACGGCGGGCTGTTTTTT.

V and J are TRBV6-5 and TRBJ1-2, with 8 bases lining up with TRBD1. CDR1 and CDR2 (germline): MNHEY, SVGAGI. This CDR3 region has 14 residues. Trimming took 9 bases from V and 6 from J; bases not matched to a gene: 12. The CDR3 sequence: CASGIDRGSNGYTF. CDR3 DNA sequence: TGTGCCAGTGGGATTGACAGGGGATCAAATGGCTACACCTTC.

The rearrangement uses TRBV7-2 and TRBJ1-4; the D gene is possibly TRBD1 (6 bases). V lost 8 bases to trimming and J lost 8 bases, with 15 bases between them. Germline CDR1 SGHTA, CDR2 FQGNSA. The CDR3 is made up of 13 amino acids. CDR3 coding DNA: TGTGCCAGCGCAAGGGGGAGGGAGGAAAAACTGTTTTTT. It yields the protein CASARGREEKLFF. Together with reference TRBV7-2 and TRBJ1-4, the CDR3 gives the full variable domain: GAGVSQSPSNKVTEKGKDVELRCDPISGHTALYWYRQSLGQGLEFLIYFQGNSAPDKSGLPSDRFSAERTGGSVSTLTIQRTQQEDSAVYLCASARGREEKLFFGSGTQLSVL.

The V call is TRBV9, the J call TRBJ1-2; 9 bases match TRBD1. Germline V gives CDR1 SGDLS, CDR2 YYNGEE. J gave up 8 bases and V 2 bases, and 10 bases lay outside the gene matches. This CDR3 is 15 amino acids long. CDR3 residues: CASSVQPGQGTGYTF. CDR3 in DNA: TGTGCCAGCAGCGTCCAACCGGGACAGGGTACCGGCTACACCTTC.